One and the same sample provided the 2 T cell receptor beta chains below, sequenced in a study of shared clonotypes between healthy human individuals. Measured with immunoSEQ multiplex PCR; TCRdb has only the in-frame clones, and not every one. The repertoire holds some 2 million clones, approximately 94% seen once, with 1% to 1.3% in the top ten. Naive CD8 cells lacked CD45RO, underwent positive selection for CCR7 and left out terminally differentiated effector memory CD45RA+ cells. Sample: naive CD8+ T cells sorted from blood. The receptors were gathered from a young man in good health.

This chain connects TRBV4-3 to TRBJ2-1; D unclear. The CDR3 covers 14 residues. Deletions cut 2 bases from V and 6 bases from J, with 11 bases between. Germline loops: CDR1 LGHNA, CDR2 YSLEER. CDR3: CASSQPAVGNEQFF. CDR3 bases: TGCGCCAGCAGCCAACCCGCTGTGGGCAATGAGCAGTTCTTC.

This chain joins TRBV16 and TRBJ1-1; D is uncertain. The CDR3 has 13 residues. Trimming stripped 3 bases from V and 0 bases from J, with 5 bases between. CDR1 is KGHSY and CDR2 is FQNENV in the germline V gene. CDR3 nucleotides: TGTGCCAGCAGCCAGGAGGTGAACACTGAAGCTTTCTTT. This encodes CASSQEVNTEAFF.